These T cell receptor beta chains were read from a single sample in a study of T cells in Graves' hyperthyroidism and ophthalmopathy. TCRdb redid the calling of the multiplex PCR reads with MiXCR, one entry per CDR3 protein. The data show roughly 720,000 distinct CDR3 sequences, around 16% seen once. The specimen sequenced was blood. All receptors derive from a man in his fifties or sixties with Graves' hyperthyroidism. CDR3s leave out the opening cysteine and the closing phenylalanine or tryptophan.

j_gene | v_gene | CDR3aa
TRBJ1-1 | TRBV5-1 | ASSPGRHQGNTEAF
TRBJ1-1 | TRBV4-1 | ASSSQGQGTEAF
TRBJ2-7 | TRBV18 | ASSPGTGVEEQY
TRBJ1-1 | TRBV28 | ASNTPGGNTEAF
TRBJ1-2 | TRBV27 | ASSLHGGSNYGYT
TRBJ2-1 | TRBV4-1 | ASSQVPPRADNEQF
TRBJ2-7 | TRBV4-1 | ASSHYRDRGEGSYEQY
TRBJ2-7 | TRBV29-1 | SVEGGTENDEQY
TRBJ2-1 | TRBV20-1 | SARVSSGRADEQF
TRBJ2-1 | TRBV6-5 | ASSYGTSGFNEQF
TRBJ2-5 | TRBV28 | ASSLGGARETQY
TRBJ2-5 | TRBV28 | ASSLGGGLETQY
TRBJ1-1 | TRBV28 | ASSLYRGLAF
TRBJ2-5 | TRBV3-1 | ASSHFGDAETQY
TRBJ1-4 | TRBV19 | ASNGGDTLNEKLF
TRBJ2-7 | TRBV20-1 | SASSGAGTYEQY
TRBJ2-2 | TRBV20-1 | SASRAQGAGELF
TRBJ2-5 | TRBV15 | ATSRDQRTGGRGETQY
TRBJ2-7 | TRBV27 | ASSPGTGGNHEQY
TRBJ2-7 | TRBV5-1 | ASSSSTRYEQY
TRBJ2-3 | TRBV29-1 | SVAGRRDTQY